The next 26 T cell receptor beta chains were all read from a single sample in a study of blood T cells in healthy people across ages. PCR was performed a second time for about 6 to 12 cycles using a sample-barcoded 5' primer and a J-beta primer mix. A single record per CDR3 protein comes from TCRdb applying MiXCR to the 5' RACE reads. The sample records 800,000 to 950,000 distinct CDR3 sequences, approximately 49% being singletons. The sample comprised blood. Source of these receptors: a man younger than 40 in good health.

This clonotype was detected only once. CDR3 sequence (DNA): TGTGCCACCAGCAGAGATGTAATTCCGGGTAGCGAGCAGTACTTC. This encodes CATSRDVIPGSEQYF. V usage is TRBV15 and J usage is TRBJ2-7; no reliable D call. Germline values: CDR1 LNHNV, CDR2 YYDKDF (reference sequence). Trimming left V 0 bases short and J 6 bases short, with 15 bases between. This CDR3 comprises 15 residues.

The chain carries TRBV24-1 and TRBJ1-6; unclear D gene. Trimming stripped 12 bases from V and 8 bases from J, with 16 bases between. Germline assignment: CDR1 KGHDR and CDR2 SFDVKD. CDR3 length: 13 residues. CDR3 region: CAAGVLTDSPLHF. The CDR3 coding sequence is TGTGCCGCCGGGGTTCTGACCGATTCACCCCTCCACTTT.

The J gene is TRBJ2-7, the V gene TRBV11-2, with D perhaps matching TRBD1 (5 bases). The CDR3 runs 12 residues. V gave up 4 bases and J gave up 4 bases, with 8 bases separating them. CDR1 and CDR2 (germline): SGHAT, FQNNGV. The CDR3: CASSSRQYEQYF. Written as DNA, the CDR3 is TGTGCCAGCAGCTCGCGACAGTACGAGCAGTACTTC.

The chain employs TRBV4-1 and TRBJ2-1, with D perhaps matching TRBD2 (6 bases). The CDR3 contains 16 residues. V lost 1 base and J 5 bases, leaving 15 bases between the germline ends. Germline CDR1 and CDR2: MGHRA and YSYEKL. DNA of the CDR3: TGCGCCAGCAGCCAAGCGGAGGCGGGGTCGAACAATGAGCAGTTCTTC. This sequence encodes CASSQAEAGSNNEQFF.

This chain joins TRBV7-2 and TRBJ1-2, with unresolved D. Looked up from germline, CDR1 is SGHTA and CDR2 is FQGNSA. This CDR3 region has 14 residues. The ends were cut back, 4 bases at V and 5 bases at J, with 14 bases in the middle. CDR3 protein: CASSYTQEGYGYTF. The CDR3 nucleotides read TGTGCCAGCAGCTACACTCAGGAAGGATATGGCTACACCTTC.

The rearrangement links TRBV6-6 to TRBJ2-5; TRBD1 is a possible D gene (5 bases). Judging by the DNA end, TRBJ2-7 fits better; the J call may be wrong. Germline CDR1 MNHNY, CDR2 SVGAGI (reference sequence). CDR3 length equals 17 residues. This CDR3 reads CASSKSLAAGPGYEQYF. DNA of the CDR3: TGTGCCAGCAGTAAAAGCCTGGCGGCAGGGCCGGGTTACGAGCAGTACTTC.

The chain has TRBV6-1 and TRBJ2-1; no definite D call. V lost 1 base, J lost 0 bases, and 10 bases lay in between. The CDR3 extends over 16 amino acids. CDR1 and CDR2 from the germline V gene are MNHNS and SASEGT. The CDR3 reads CASSEEQLSSYNEQFF. Written as DNA, the CDR3 is TGTGCCAGCAGTGAAGAACAGCTCTCCTCCTACAATGAGCAGTTCTTC.

The chain recombines TRBV6-6 with TRBJ1-5; no definite D call. V was pared by 6 bases and J by 4 bases, with 4 bases between. This CDR3 is built from 11 residues. Germline CDR1 and CDR2: MNHNY and SVGAGI (reference sequence). The chain's CDR3 is CASRENQPQHF. The DNA of the CDR3 is TGTGCCAGCAGGGAAAATCAGCCCCAGCATTTT.

The chain combines TRBV6-4 with TRBJ2-3; 10 bases map to TRBD1. This CDR3 region has 14 residues. V gave up 10 bases and J gave up 2 bases; unmatched junction bases: 6. Germline-derived CDR1 and CDR2 are MRHNA and SNTAGT. The CDR3 sequence: CATRGTGVTDTQYF. CDR3 DNA: TGTGCCACCCGGGGGACAGGGGTCACAGATACGCAGTATTTT.

The chain employs TRBV12-3 or TRBV12-4 and TRBJ1-1; D call uncertain. The CDR3 has 13 residues. The ends were cut back, 6 bases at V and 1 base at J, with 9 bases in the middle. For the CDR3, the DNA is TGTGCCAGCAGGTTGACATCGAACACTGAAGCTTTCTTT. Protein sequence: CASRLTSNTEAFF.

This clonotype was seen more than once but under ten times. This chain links TRBV6-5 with TRBJ1-2; 8 bases align to TRBD1. Germline V gives CDR1 MNHEY, CDR2 SVGAGI. The CDR3 runs 15 residues. J was trimmed by 4 bases and V by 2 bases; bases with no gene match: 6. The CDR3 loop is CASSYPGQGLYGYTF. The CDR3 nucleotides are TGTGCCAGCAGTTACCCCGGACAGGGCCTCTATGGCTACACCTTC.

In its sample, this clonotype was seen a few times. The J gene is TRBJ1-6, the V gene TRBV5-6; unclear D gene. The germline CDR1 and CDR2 sequences are SGHDT and YYEEEE. Trimming cost V 4 bases and J 7 bases, with 18 bases left between them. CDR3 length equals 16 residues. CDR3 in amino acids: CASSSRQELWNSPLHF. CDR3 DNA sequence: TGTGCCAGCAGCAGCCGCCAAGAGTTGTGGAATTCACCCCTCCACTTT. Complete variable domain (other parts from reference TRBV5-6 and TRBJ1-6): DAGVTQSPTHLIKTRGQQVTLRCSPKSGHDTVSWYQQALGQGPQFIFQYYEEEERQRGNFPDRFSGHQFPNYSSELNVNALLLGDSALYLCASSSRQELWNSPLHFGNGTRLTVT.

The chain joins TRBV29-1 to TRBJ2-3; D may match TRBD1 or TRBD2 (6 bases each). CDR3 length: 13 residues. Trimming removed 3 bases from V and 2 bases from J, with 9 bases in between. Germline V gives CDR1 SQVTM, CDR2 ANQGSEA. CDR3 region: CSVDPGATDTQYF. CDR3 nucleotides: TGCAGCGTTGACCCGGGGGCCACAGATACGCAGTATTTT.

This clonotype was counted at least ten times. CDR3 sequence reads: CASRRGFGDEQFF. The CDR3 nucleotides are TGTGCCTCAAGGCGGGGATTTGGGGATGAGCAGTTCTTC. The chain couples TRBV9 to TRBJ2-1; perhaps TRBD2 as D (6 bases). Germline V gene sequence: CDR1 SGDLS, CDR2 YYNGEE. Trimming pared 10 bases from V and 8 bases from J, leaving 19 bases between. This CDR3 has 13 amino acids.

On this clonotype: At one boundary the junction diverges from the germline segment, which might be a read error. The chain joins TRBV6-2 or TRBV6-3 to TRBJ2-3, with D tentatively TRBD1 (5 bases). Germline CDR1 is MNHEY and CDR2 is SVGEGT. This CDR3 has 18 amino acids. The CDR3 reads CASLPPPLGRGGTDMQYF. In DNA, the CDR3 is TGTGCCAGCCTTCCCCCGCCCTTGGGGCGAGGCGGCACAGATATGCAGTATTTT.

V gene TRBV9 combines with J gene TRBJ2-1, with TRBD2 matching over 10 bases. The J call may be faulty, since TRBJ2-7 better matches the DNA end. The germline V gene encodes CDR1 SGDLS and CDR2 YYNGEE. The CDR3 spans 15 residues. CDR3 region: CASSPLAGLSYEQYF. For the CDR3, the DNA is TGTGCCAGCAGCCCACTAGCGGGGCTTTCCTACGAGCAGTACTTC.

This clonotype has a single count. This sequence may be a read error, since a much larger clone differs from it by one base. The CDR3 bases are TGTGCCAGCAACCGCATGGAGACCCAGTACTTC. The encoded protein is CASNRMETQYF. The rearrangement links TRBV6-6 to TRBJ2-5; unclear D gene. CDR1 MNHNY and CDR2 SVGAGI come from the germline V gene (reference sequence). CDR3 length: 11 residues. The V end was cut by 7 bases, the J end by 5 bases, with 8 bases between.

This clonotype turned up a few times. CDR3 sequence (DNA): TGTGCCAGCAGCCGCGATCACACAGATACGCAGTATTTT. Residues: CASSRDHTDTQYF. The chain links TRBV7-6 to TRBJ2-3; D ambiguous. The germline V and J ends were trimmed by 5 bases and 2 bases, with 8 bases remaining between them. Per the germline V gene, CDR1 is SGHVS and CDR2 is FNYEAQ. The CDR3 loop spans 13 amino acids. The full variable domain, completed using reference TRBV7-6 and TRBJ2-3, is GAGVSQSPRYKVTKRGQDVALRCDPISGHVSLYWYRQALGQGPEFLTYFNYEAQQDKSGLPNDRFSAERPEGSISTLTIQRTEQRDSAMYRCASSRDHTDTQYFGPGTRLTVL.

The V call is TRBV20-1, the J call TRBJ1-5, with TRBD1 matching 8 bases. CDR1 DFQATT and CDR2 SNEGSKA come from the germline V gene (reference sequence). The junction had 9 bases not matched to a gene; V was cut back by 3 bases and J by 2 bases. CDR3 length: 16 residues. The CDR3 loop is CSASGQGAGGNQPQHF. CDR3 bases: TGCAGTGCTAGTGGCCAGGGGGCGGGGGGCAATCAGCCCCAGCATTTT.

The chain employs TRBV9 and TRBJ1-6, with 7 bases identical to TRBD1. The CDR3 is 14 amino acids. V lost 9 bases to trimming and J lost 6 bases; unmatched junction nucleotides: 9. Germline CDR1 SGDLS, CDR2 YYNGEE. Here the CDR3 reads CATSKTGFNSPLHF. The CDR3 coding sequence is TGTGCCACCAGTAAGACAGGGTTTAATTCACCCCTCCACTTT. Supplemented by reference TRBV9 and TRBJ1-6, the full variable domain reads DSGVTQTPKHLITATGQRVTLRCSPRSGDLSVYWYQQSLDQGLQFLIQYYNGEERAKGNILERFSAQQFPDLHSELNLSSLELGDSALYFCATSKTGFNSPLHFGNGTRLTVT.

The V and J genes are TRBV4-1 and TRBJ2-3; D gene ambiguous. Germline CDR1 and CDR2: MGHRA and YSYEKL. V lost 3 bases, J lost 4 bases, and 8 bases lay in between. This CDR3 region has 13 residues. CDR3 amino acids: CASSQVVADTQYF. The CDR3 DNA reads TGCGCCAGCAGCCAGGTAGTTGCAGATACGCAGTATTTT.

J is TRBJ2-7 and V is TRBV6-5; 10 bases map to TRBD2. Losses at the gene ends were 6 bases for V and 0 bases for J; bases not matched to a gene: 8. Germline V CDR1 and CDR2: MNHEY, SVGAGI. The CDR3 runs 16 residues. The CDR3 protein is CASRVAGTSDSYEQYF. The DNA for the CDR3 is TGTGCCAGCAGAGTCGCCGGGACTAGCGACTCCTACGAGCAGTACTTC.

The chain couples TRBV9 to TRBJ2-7; TRBD1 aligns across 10 bases. This CDR3 has 15 amino acids. Unmatched junction bases numbered 10, after V lost 6 bases and J lost 4 bases. The V gene's germline CDR1 is SGDLS and CDR2 YYNGEE. In nucleotides, the CDR3 is TGTGCCAGCACCCCGGGTGTGGGACAGGGGTACGAGCAGTACTTC. Its translation: CASTPGVGQGYEQYF.

The chain carries TRBV7-9 and TRBJ1-2; D is possibly TRBD1 (5 bases). V shed 5 bases and J shed 5 bases, with 18 bases lying between them. CDR1 is SEHNR, CDR2 FQNEAQ, per germline (reference sequence). CDR3 length: 15 residues. For the CDR3, the DNA is TGTGCCAGCAGCGAAGTGGTGCAGGGCGGATATGGCTACACCTTC. This sequence encodes CASSEVVQGGYGYTF.

The chain carries TRBV7-9 and TRBJ2-7, with TRBD2 matching 10 bases. Germline V gene data show CDR1 as SEHNR and CDR2 as FQNEAQ (reference sequence). With V trimmed by 4 bases and J by 9 bases, 24 bases remained unmatched. CDR3 length: 19 residues. This CDR3 reads CASSSTRTSGDYVSFGQYF. The DNA of the CDR3 is TGTGCCAGCAGCTCAACACGGACTAGCGGTGACTATGTTAGTTTTGGGCAGTACTTC.

The rearrangement joins TRBV29-1 to TRBJ1-2; the match to TRBD1 covers 7 bases. The CDR3 extends over 12 amino acids. V lost 4 bases to trimming and J lost 5 bases; unmatched junction nucleotides: 4. Germline V gene data show CDR1 as SQVTM and CDR2 as ANQGSEA. The CDR3 DNA sequence: TGCAGCGTTGCACTACAGGGGTATGGCTACACCTTC. It is translated as CSVALQGYGYTF.